This T cell receptor (beta chain) was captured in a study of blood T cell repertoires in COVID-19. Germline CDR1 MNHEY, CDR2 SVGAGI. V gave up 6 bases and J gave up 1 base, with 9 bases separating them. The CDR3 consists of 13 residues. Some clones are missing from TCRdb's copy, which holds only in-frame ones; the method was immunoSEQ multiplex PCR. The sample has about 140,000 clones, around 79% seen once. The clonotype originates from a man in his 60s with acute or convalescent COVID-19. What was sequenced was peripheral blood. The gene calls are TRBV6-5 and TRBJ1-1; a weak D match, TRBD1 (5 bases). CDR3 in DNA: TGTGCCAGCAGGCGACAGACGAACACTGAAGCTTTCTTT. Its protein is CASRRQTNTEAFF.